The clone carrying this TCR beta chain has more than one count but fewer than ten. Its antigen is undetermined. Germline values: CDR1 ENHRY, CDR2 SYGVKD. CDR3 length: 11 residues. Trimming stripped 2 bases from V and 6 bases from J, with 5 bases between. This entry is derived from a study of post-analysis software for immune sequencing data. Study information: The cohort encompassed relapsing-remitting, secondary progressive and progressive-relapsing multiple sclerosis disease courses. Study-wide points: Normalized Chao1 diversity in multiple sclerosis patients fell significantly below that of controls. Among about 5 TRBV segments more frequent in patients than controls were TRBV5-6, TRBV5-1 and TRBV20-1. The F measure placed samples prepared in the same batch into strongly shared clusters.

TCR beta cDNA libraries included unique molecular identifiers. There were about 0.85 to 10 million T cells, and 400,000 to 650,000 cDNA molecules came from them. TCRdb ran MiXCR on the PCR reads and lists one entry per CDR3 protein. The table has about 430,000 distinct CDR3 sequences, 39% seen once. The specimen was blood. This clonotype originated in a girl aged 2-15 years with multiple sclerosis. V gene TRBV10-3 combines with J gene TRBJ2-7, with D hard to call. The CDR3 nucleotides are TGTGCCATCAGTGAGGCTGGCGAGCAGTACTTC. Residues: CAISEAGEQYF.